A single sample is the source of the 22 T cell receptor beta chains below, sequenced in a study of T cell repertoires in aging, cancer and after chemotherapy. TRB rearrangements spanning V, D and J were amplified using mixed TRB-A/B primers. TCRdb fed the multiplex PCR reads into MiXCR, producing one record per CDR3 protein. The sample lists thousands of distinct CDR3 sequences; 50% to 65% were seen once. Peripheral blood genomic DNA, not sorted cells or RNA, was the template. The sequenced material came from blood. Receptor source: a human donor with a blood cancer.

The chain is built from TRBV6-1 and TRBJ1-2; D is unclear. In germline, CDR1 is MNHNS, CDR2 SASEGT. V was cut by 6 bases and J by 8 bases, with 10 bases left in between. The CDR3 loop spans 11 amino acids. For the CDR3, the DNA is TGTGCCAGCAGGGGAGGGCACGGCTACACCTTC. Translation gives CASRGGHGYTF.

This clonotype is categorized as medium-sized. The CDR3 region has the DNA TGTGCCAGCAGTGGTCGGACAGGGGGCTATACTCTTACTGGAAACACCATATATTTT. Protein sequence: CASSGRTGGYTLTGNTIYF. The chain joins TRBV6-1 to TRBJ1-3, with TRBD1 matching over 11 bases. The CDR3 consists of 19 residues. Germline CDR1 is MNHNS and CDR2 is SASEGT. Trimming took 4 bases from V and 2 from J; bases not matched to a gene: 13.

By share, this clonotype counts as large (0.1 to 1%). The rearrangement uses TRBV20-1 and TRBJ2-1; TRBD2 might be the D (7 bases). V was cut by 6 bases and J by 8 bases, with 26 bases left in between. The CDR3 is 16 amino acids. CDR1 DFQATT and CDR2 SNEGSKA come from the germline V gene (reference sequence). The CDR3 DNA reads TGCAGTGCAGAAGGGGGGGGGGGAACTCCTTGGGATGAGCAGTTCTTC. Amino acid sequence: CSAEGGGGTPWDEQFF.

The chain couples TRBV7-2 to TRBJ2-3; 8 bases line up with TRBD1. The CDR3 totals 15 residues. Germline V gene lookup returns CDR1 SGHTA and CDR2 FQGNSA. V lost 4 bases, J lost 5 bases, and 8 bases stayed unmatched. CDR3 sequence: CASSSQPQGGDTQYF. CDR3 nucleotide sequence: TGTGCCAGCAGCTCCCAACCACAGGGGGGAGATACGCAGTATTTT.

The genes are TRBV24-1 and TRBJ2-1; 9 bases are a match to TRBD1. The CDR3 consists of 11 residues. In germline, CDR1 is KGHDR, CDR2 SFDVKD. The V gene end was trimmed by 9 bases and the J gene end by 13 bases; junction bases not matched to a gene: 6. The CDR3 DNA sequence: TGTGCCACCGAGACAGGGGGGAACCAGTTCTTC. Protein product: CATETGGNQFF.

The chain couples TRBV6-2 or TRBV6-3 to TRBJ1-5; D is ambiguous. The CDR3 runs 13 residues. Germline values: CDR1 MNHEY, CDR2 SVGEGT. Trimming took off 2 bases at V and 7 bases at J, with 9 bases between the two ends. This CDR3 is CASSYTAFQPQHF. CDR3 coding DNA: TGTGCCAGCAGTTACACGGCTTTCCAGCCCCAGCATTTT.

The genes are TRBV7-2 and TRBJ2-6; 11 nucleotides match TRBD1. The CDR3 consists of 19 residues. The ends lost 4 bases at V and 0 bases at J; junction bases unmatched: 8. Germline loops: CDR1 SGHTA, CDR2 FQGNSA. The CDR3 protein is CASSWTGGSQSSGANVLTF. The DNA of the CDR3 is TGTGCCAGCAGCTGGACAGGGGGCTCCCAATCCTCTGGGGCCAACGTCCTGACTTTC.

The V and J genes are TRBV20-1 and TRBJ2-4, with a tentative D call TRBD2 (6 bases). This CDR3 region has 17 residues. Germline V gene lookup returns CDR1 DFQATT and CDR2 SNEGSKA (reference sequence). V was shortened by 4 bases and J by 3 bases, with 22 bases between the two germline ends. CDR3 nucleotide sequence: TGCAGTGCTACGCGGGGTCCCGGCGTTCAGAGCAAAAACATTCAGTACTTC. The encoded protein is CSATRGPGVQSKNIQYF.

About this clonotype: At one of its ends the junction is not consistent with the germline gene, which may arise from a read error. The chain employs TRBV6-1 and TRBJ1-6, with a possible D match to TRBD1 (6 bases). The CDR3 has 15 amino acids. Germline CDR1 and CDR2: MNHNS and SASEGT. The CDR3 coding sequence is TGTGCCATCAGTGAGTCCAAGGGGGGCTGGTCACCCCTCCACTTT. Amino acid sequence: CAISESKGGWSPLHF.

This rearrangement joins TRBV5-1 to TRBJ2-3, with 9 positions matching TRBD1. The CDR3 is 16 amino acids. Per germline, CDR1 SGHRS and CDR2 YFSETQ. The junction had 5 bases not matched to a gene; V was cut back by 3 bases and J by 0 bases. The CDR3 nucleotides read TGCGCCAGCAGCTGGGGACAGGGAACTAGCACAGATACGCAGTATTTT. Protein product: CASSWGQGTSTDTQYF.

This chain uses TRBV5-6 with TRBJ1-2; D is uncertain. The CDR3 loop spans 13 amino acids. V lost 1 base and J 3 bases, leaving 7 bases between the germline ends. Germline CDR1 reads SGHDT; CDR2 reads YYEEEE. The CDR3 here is CASSLKGYYGYTF. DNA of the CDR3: TGTGCCAGCAGCTTGAAGGGCTACTATGGCTACACCTTC.

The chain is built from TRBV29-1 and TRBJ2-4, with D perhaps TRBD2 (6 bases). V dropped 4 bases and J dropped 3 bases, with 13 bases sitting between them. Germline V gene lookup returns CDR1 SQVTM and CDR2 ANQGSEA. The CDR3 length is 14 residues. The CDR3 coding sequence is TGCAGCGTTGCCCCTAGCGATGGCAAAAACATTCAGTACTTC. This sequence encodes CSVAPSDGKNIQYF.

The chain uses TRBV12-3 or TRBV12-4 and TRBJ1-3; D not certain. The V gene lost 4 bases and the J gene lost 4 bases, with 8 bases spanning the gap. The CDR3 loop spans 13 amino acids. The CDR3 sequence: CASSYRHGNTIYF. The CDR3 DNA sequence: TGTGCCAGCAGTTACAGACACGGAAACACCATATATTTT.

CDR3 nucleotide sequence: TGTGCCAGTAGTAGTTCGCGGGGGGGGGAGACCCAGTACTTC. Protein product: CASSSSRGGETQYF. The chain has TRBV19 and TRBJ2-5, with TRBD2 matching 9 bases. Per the germline V gene, CDR1 is LNHDA and CDR2 is SQIVND (reference sequence). CDR3 length: 14 residues. Unmatched junction bases numbered 5, after V lost 4 bases and J lost 5 bases.

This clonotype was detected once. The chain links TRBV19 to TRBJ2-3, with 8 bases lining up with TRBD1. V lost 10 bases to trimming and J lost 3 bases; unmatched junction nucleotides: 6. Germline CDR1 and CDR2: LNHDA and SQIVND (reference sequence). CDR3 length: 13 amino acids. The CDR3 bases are TGTGCCACCCGGGACAGGCTGACAGATACGCAGTATTTT. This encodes CATRDRLTDTQYF.

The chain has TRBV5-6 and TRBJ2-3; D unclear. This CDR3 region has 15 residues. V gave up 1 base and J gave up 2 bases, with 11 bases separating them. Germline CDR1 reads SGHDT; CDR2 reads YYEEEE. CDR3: CASSLNTPATDTQYF. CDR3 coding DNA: TGTGCCAGCAGCTTGAACACTCCAGCCACAGATACGCAGTATTTT.

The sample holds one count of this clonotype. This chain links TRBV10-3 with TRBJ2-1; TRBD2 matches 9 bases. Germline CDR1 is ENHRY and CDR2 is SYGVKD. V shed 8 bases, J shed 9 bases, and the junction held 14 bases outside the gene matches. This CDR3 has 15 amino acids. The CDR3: CAIGLAGTLRSEQFF. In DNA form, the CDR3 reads TGTGCCATCGGGCTAGCGGGGACTCTTCGGAGTGAGCAGTTCTTC.

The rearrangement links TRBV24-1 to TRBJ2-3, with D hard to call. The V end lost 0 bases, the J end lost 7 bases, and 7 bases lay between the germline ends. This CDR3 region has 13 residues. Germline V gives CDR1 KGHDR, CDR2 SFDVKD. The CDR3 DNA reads TGTGCCACCAGTGATTTGGGGCGAAATACGCAGTATTTT. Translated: CATSDLGRNTQYF.

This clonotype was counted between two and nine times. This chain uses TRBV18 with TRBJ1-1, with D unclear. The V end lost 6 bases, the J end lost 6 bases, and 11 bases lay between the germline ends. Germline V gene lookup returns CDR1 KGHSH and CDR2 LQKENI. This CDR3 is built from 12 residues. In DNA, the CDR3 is TGTGCCAGCTCCTCGTTAGGGTCTGAAGCTTTCTTT. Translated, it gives CASSSLGSEAFF.

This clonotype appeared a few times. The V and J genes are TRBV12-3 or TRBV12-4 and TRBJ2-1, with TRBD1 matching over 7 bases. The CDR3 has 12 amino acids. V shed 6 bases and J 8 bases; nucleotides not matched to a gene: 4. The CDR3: CASRGDRDEQFF. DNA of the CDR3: TGTGCCAGCAGGGGAGACAGGGATGAGCAGTTCTTC.

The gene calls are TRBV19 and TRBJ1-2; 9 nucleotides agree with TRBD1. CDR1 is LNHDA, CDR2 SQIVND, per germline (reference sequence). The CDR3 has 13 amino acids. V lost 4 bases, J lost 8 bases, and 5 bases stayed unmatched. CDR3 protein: CASSTRTGDGYTF. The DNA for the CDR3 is TGTGCCAGTAGTACCCGGACAGGGGACGGCTACACCTTC. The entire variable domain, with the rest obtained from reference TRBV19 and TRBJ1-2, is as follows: DGGITQSPKYLFRKEGQNVTLSCEQNLNHDAMYWYRQDPGQGLRLIYYSQIVNDFQKGDIAEGYSVSREKKESFPLTVTSAQKNPTAFYLCASSTRTGDGYTFGSGTRLTVV.

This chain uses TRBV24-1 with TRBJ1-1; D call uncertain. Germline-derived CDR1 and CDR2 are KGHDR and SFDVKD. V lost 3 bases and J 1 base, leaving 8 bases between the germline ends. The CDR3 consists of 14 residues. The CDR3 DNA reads TGTGCCACCAGTGATGGGCCGAGGAACACTGAAGCTTTCTTT. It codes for CATSDGPRNTEAFF.